Listed below are T cell receptor beta chains from one sample, sequenced in a study of cytomegalovirus exposure and HLA in healthy donors. Repertoires were generated with immunoSEQ multiplex PCR, while TCRdb's copy carries only in-frame clones and drops some. The data contain 97,000 or so clones, about 95% of them singletons. Sample: PBMCs. These receptors were taken from a young woman in good health and CMV-seronegative. CDR3s include the opening cysteine and the closing phenylalanine or tryptophan.

CATSRDLTGLRTGELFF,TRBJ2-2,TRBV15
CASSPPGRGDYNEQFF,TRBJ2-1,TRBV5-1
CASSPPLRTGTSSYNEQFF,TRBJ2-1,TRBV18
CASSINRNTEAFF,TRBJ1-1,TRBV7-2
CASQTGGAVEQFF,TRBJ2-1,TRBV4-2
CASGQGAGGYTF,TRBJ1-2,TRBV6-5
CSAYIAGGWGSSYNEQFF,TRBJ2-1,TRBV29-1
CASVWSSGGELFF,TRBJ2-2,TRBV10-2
CASSSDRQLRTYEQYF,TRBJ2-7,TRBV5-1
CASSEVAGVQEQYF,TRBJ2-7,TRBV6-1
CASSQENYGYTF,TRBJ1-2,TRBV7-9
CASSSTGGDGYTF,TRBJ1-2,TRBV7-6
CAFASGTDTQYF,TRBJ2-3,TRBV30
CATFDTGNTEAFF,TRBJ1-1,TRBV2
CASSEVGGGQGETQYF,TRBJ2-5,TRBV6-1
CATSREGAFNQPQHF,TRBJ1-5,TRBV15
CASSVATWASGELFF,TRBJ2-2,TRBV9
CASSLMGDSYNEQFF,TRBJ2-1,TRBV5-1
CASSDAAGGSEQYF,TRBJ2-7,TRBV2
CASSQSGLQALYGYTF,TRBJ1-2,TRBV27
CASSLARAGREETQYF,TRBJ2-5,TRBV7-9
CSVESRETYEQYF,TRBJ2-7,TRBV29-1
CAWSPGPEAFF,TRBJ1-1,TRBV30
CASSVLTSGVGEQYF,TRBJ2-7,TRBV5-1
CASSLGGSGAQETQYF,TRBJ2-5,TRBV5-1
CASSSSGGVYEQYF,TRBJ2-7,TRBV5-1
CASGSISGVSSYEQYF,TRBJ2-7,TRBV12-5
CASSPVQGPYEQYF,TRBJ2-7,TRBV7-9
CASSLSGTGWDEQFF,TRBJ2-1,TRBV9
CASSIGQGITEAFF,TRBJ1-1,TRBV19
CASSRGGGTDTQYF,TRBJ2-3,TRBV5-1
CASSLSGSPSYEQYF,TRBJ2-7,TRBV5-4
CASSASGGATDTQYF,TRBJ2-3,TRBV6-4
CASRSAYSDNTEAFF,TRBJ1-1,TRBV27
CASRRLASSSYEQYF,TRBJ2-7,TRBV7-2
CASSVGTSESTDTQYF,TRBJ2-3,TRBV9